The 8 T cell receptor beta chains reported below all come from one sample, sequenced in a study of T cell responses to AZD1222 COVID-19 vaccine (TCRdb year 2021). This sample's time point label indicates: about 28 days (+/-7) after the second vaccine dose. The sample's treatment or condition, from its label and the paper: meningococcal conjugate vaccine given as trial control. Library preparation was by the immunoSEQ multiplex PCR assay. TCRdb retrieved this table from immuneACCESS and kept in-frame rearrangements only. Not all clones are present; in checked studies, unresolved V genes account for under half, and no reason is known for the remainder. This sample comprises about 140,000 clones, about 82% of them detected only once. Clones ranked in the top ten supply less than 9.5% of the sample. Specimen: peripheral blood, collected 28 days after the second dose of the MenACWY control vaccine. These receptors were collected from an adult who received the MenACWY meningococcal vaccine as a control.

The chain carries TRBV2 and TRBJ1-5; 11 bases map to TRBD1. The V segment lost 7 bases and the J segment 0 bases; nucleotides outside the gene matches: 5. CDR3 size: 16 residues. Germline CDR1 reads SNHLY; CDR2 reads FYNNEI. CDR3: CASKGDRGVSNQPQHF. The CDR3 nucleotides are TGTGCCAGCAAGGGGGACAGGGGGGTTAGCAATCAGCCCCAGCATTTT. Supplemented by reference TRBV2 and TRBJ1-5, the full variable domain reads EPEVTQTPSHQVTQMGQEVILRCVPISNHLYFYWYRQILGQKVEFLVSFYNNEISEKSEIFDDQFSVERPDGSNFTLKIRSTKLEDSAMYFCASKGDRGVSNQPQHFGDGTRLSIL.

The J gene is TRBJ2-3, the V gene TRBV19; D perhaps matches TRBD1 (5 bases). Between the trimmed V and J ends, which lost 4 bases and 0 bases, there was a span of 8 bases. This CDR3 is 14 amino acids long. From germline, CDR1 is LNHDA and CDR2 SQIVND (reference sequence). CDR3 in amino acids: CASSKDISTDTQYF. The CDR3 DNA sequence: TGTGCCAGTAGTAAGGACATCAGCACAGATACGCAGTATTTT.

This clone appeared once. The V gene is TRBV5-1, the J gene TRBJ1-1; TRBD1 aligns across 11 bases. The germline CDR1 and CDR2 sequences are SGHRS and YFSETQ. The CDR3 extends over 16 amino acids. Unmatched junction bases numbered 6, after V lost 4 bases and J lost 1 base. Here the CDR3 reads CASSQDRGQGNTEAFF. In DNA, the CDR3 is TGCGCCAGCAGCCAGGACAGGGGGCAGGGGAACACTGAAGCTTTCTTT.

This chain links TRBV4-1 with TRBJ2-7; D unclear. Trimming removed 4 bases from V and 3 bases from J, with 10 bases in between. From germline, CDR1 is MGHRA and CDR2 YSYEKL. The CDR3 contains 13 residues. CDR3 sequence reads: CASSLQVDYEQYF. Written as DNA, the CDR3 is TGCGCCAGCAGCCTCCAAGTAGACTACGAGCAGTACTTC.

V gene TRBV18 combines with J gene TRBJ1-1; D gene unclear. The CDR3 consists of 15 residues. Germline-derived CDR1 and CDR2 are KGHSH and LQKENI. V shed 3 bases and J shed 0 bases, with 11 bases lying between them. CDR3: CASSPPGRVNTEAFF. The CDR3 DNA reads TGTGCCAGCTCACCCCCGGGGAGGGTGAACACTGAAGCTTTCTTT.

This CDR3 is CASSECEQYF. CDR3 sequence (DNA): TGTGCCAGCAGTGAATGCGAGCAGTACTTC. The chain has TRBV25-1 and TRBJ2-7; D is undetermined. CDR1 is MGHDK and CDR2 is SYGVNS in the germline V gene. The CDR3 length is 10 residues. V was clipped by 1 base and J by 6 bases, with 1 base between them.

V and J are TRBV11-2 and TRBJ2-7; D is uncertain. Trimming took 1 base from V and 2 from J, leaving 9 bases between them. This CDR3 region has 14 residues. Germline CDR1 is SGHAT and CDR2 is FQNNGV. This CDR3 is CASSLGIATYEQYV. CDR3 sequence (DNA): TGTGCCAGCAGCTTAGGTATCGCAACCTACGAGCAGTACGTC.

The chain links TRBV30 to TRBJ1-2; D ambiguous. In germline, CDR1 is GTSNPN, CDR2 SVGIG (reference sequence). The CDR3 is made up of 15 amino acids. Trimming shortened V by 1 base and J by 2 bases, and 14 bases separated the two germline ends. DNA for the CDR3: TGTGCCTGGAGTGGGCCTCGAAAGGCAAACTATGGCTACACCTTC. This encodes CAWSGPRKANYGYTF.